This T cell receptor (beta chain) is from a study of cytomegalovirus exposure and HLA in healthy donors. Sequenced by immunoSEQ multiplex PCR; TCRdb stores in-frame clones only, minus some. In the table there are tens of thousands of clones, 90% to 95% of which are singletons. The donors formed part of the roughly 120-subject validation cohort, distinct from the approximately 630-subject first cohort. This clone was seen a handful of times. Its antigen is unidentified. Points from the study as a whole: Generally TCR sequences proved uncommon, though certain public TCRs appeared in numerous donors.

The material sequenced was PBMCs. This clonotype was sampled from a woman between 25 and 40 years old in good health and CMV-seronegative.

CDR3 DNA: TGCGCCAGCAGCCACAGGACAGGGGGGACCTACGAGCAGTACTTC. Translating it yields CASSHRTGGTYEQYF. The chain combines TRBV4-1 with TRBJ2-7; 10 bases align to TRBD1. After removal of 3 bases from V and 2 bases from J, the junction contained 4 bases not matched to a gene. Germline V CDR1 and CDR2: MGHRA, YSYEKL. The CDR3 sequence is 15 residues long.